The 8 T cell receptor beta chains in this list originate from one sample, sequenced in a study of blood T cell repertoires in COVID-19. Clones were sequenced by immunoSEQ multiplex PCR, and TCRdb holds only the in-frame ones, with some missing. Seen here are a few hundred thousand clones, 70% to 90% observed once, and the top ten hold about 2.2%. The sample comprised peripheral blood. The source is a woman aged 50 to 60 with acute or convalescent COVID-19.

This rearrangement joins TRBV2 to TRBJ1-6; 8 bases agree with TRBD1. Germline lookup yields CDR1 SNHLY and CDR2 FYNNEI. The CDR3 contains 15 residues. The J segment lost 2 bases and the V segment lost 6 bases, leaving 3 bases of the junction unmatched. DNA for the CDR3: TGTGCCAGCAGCCTACAGGGGGCCTATAATTCACCCCTCCACTTT. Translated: CASSLQGAYNSPLHF.

The CDR3 region has the DNA TGTGCCAGCAGCCAAGATGGGACAGACAGTTATAGCAATCAGCCCCAGCATTTT. Encoded protein: CASSQDGTDSYSNQPQHF. The chain uses TRBV4-2 and TRBJ1-5; TRBD1 matches at 7 bases. Germline-derived CDR1 and CDR2 are LGHNA and YNFKEQ. The CDR3 is 18 amino acids. Trimming took 0 bases from V and 0 from J; bases not matched to a gene: 8.

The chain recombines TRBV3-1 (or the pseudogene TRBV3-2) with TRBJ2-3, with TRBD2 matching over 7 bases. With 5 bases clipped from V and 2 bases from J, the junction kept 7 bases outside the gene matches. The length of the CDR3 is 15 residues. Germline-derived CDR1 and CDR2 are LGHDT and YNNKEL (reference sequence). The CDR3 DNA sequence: TGTGCCAGCAGCGCCGGGACTACCTACACAGATACGCAGTATTTT. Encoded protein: CASSAGTTYTDTQYF.

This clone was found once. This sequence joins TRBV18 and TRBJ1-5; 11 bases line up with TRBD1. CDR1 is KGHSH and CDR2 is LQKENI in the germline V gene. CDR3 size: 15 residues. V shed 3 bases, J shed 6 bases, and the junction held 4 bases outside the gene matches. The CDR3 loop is CASSPGQGASQPQHF. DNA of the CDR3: TGTGCCAGCTCACCCGGACAGGGGGCAAGTCAGCCCCAGCATTTT.

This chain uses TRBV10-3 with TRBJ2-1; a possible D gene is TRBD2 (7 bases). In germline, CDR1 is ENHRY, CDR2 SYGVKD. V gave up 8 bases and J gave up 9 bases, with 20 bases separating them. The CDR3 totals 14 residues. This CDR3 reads CAIRGGGYQSEQFF. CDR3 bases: TGTGCCATCCGAGGGGGGGGGTACCAGAGTGAGCAGTTCTTC.

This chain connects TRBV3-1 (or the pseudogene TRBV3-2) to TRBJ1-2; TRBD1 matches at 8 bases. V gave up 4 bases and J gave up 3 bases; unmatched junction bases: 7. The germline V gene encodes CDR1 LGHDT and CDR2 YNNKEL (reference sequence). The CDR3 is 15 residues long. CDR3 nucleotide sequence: TGTGCCAGCAGCCCGGACAGGGCCATTGACTATGGCTACACCTTC. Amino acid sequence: CASSPDRAIDYGYTF.

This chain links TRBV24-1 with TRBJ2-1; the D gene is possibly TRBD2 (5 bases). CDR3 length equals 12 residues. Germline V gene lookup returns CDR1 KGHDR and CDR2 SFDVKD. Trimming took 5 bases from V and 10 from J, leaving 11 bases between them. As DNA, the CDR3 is TGTGCCACCAGTGCTCGGGAAGAGGAGCAGTTCTTC. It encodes CATSAREEEQFF.

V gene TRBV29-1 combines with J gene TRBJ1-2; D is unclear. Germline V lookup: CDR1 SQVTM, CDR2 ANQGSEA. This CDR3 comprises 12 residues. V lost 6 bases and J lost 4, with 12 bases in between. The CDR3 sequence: CSVTYQTYGYTF. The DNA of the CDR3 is TGCAGCGTAACCTATCAAACCTATGGCTACACCTTC.